Shown below are 20 T cell receptor beta chains from a single sample sequenced in a study of early T cells in non-severe SARS-CoV-2 infection. TCRdb re-called the 5' RACE reads with MiXCR, one entry per CDR3 protein. In the table there are about 94,000 distinct CDR3 sequences, around 13% of which are singletons. Sequencing used whole blood. The receptors were sampled from an adult who was a healthcare worker with PCR-confirmed SARS-CoV-2 infection or an uninfected control (not recorded which).

This clonotype was seen ten or more times. This rearrangement joins TRBV6-1 to TRBJ1-1; TRBD1 aligns across 11 bases. The CDR3 spans 14 residues. The germline V gene has CDR1 MNHNS and CDR2 SASEGT. J gave up 4 bases and V 8 bases, and 6 bases lay outside the gene matches. The CDR3 is CASRAGQGGTEAFF. In DNA form, the CDR3 reads TGTGCCAGCCGGGCGGGACAGGGGGGCACTGAAGCTTTCTTT.

In its sample, this clonotype was seen a few times. V usage is TRBV6-6 and J usage is TRBJ2-5; perhaps TRBD1 as D (6 bases). Germline V gives CDR1 MNHNY, CDR2 SVGAGI (reference sequence). The CDR3 totals 17 residues. The germline V and J ends were trimmed by 6 bases and 7 bases, with 27 bases remaining between them. The CDR3 reads CASRSLTIMGQRATQYF. The CDR3 bases are TGTGCCAGCAGGAGCTTGACAATTATGGGACAAAGGGCGACCCAGTACTTC.

A few counts support this clonotype. V and J are TRBV4-1 and TRBJ2-3, with D hard to call. Germline CDR1 reads MGHRA; CDR2 reads YSYEKL. The CDR3 is 12 amino acids. Trimming removed 1 base at V and 5 bases at J, with 4 bases between. In nucleotides, the CDR3 is TGCGCCAGCAGCCAAGTGCTAGATACGCAGTATTTT. Translated: CASSQVLDTQYF.

V usage is TRBV5-1 and J usage is TRBJ1-2; D is uncertain. The V gene lost 0 bases and the J gene lost 2 bases, with 8 bases spanning the gap. CDR3 length equals 14 residues. Per the germline V gene, CDR1 is SGHRS and CDR2 is YFSETQ. The CDR3 DNA follows: TGCGCCAGCAGCTTGGATGCCAGCAACTATGGCTACACCTTC. Its protein product is CASSLDASNYGYTF.

The gene calls are TRBV6-5 and TRBJ2-3; D not resolved. Germline CDR1 and CDR2: MNHEY and SVGAGI. The V end lost 6 bases, the J end lost 0 bases, and 10 bases lay between the germline ends. This CDR3 has 14 residues. CDR3 in amino acids: CASSPTWSTDTQYF. CDR3 coding DNA: TGTGCCAGCAGCCCTACATGGAGCACAGATACGCAGTATTTT.

Only a few counts were recorded for this clonotype. This chain joins TRBV29-1 and TRBJ2-5, with D perhaps TRBD1 (5 bases). The CDR3 has 14 amino acids. V lost 4 bases to trimming and J lost 1 base, with 13 bases between them. CDR1 and CDR2 (germline): SQVTM, ANQGSEA. CDR3 DNA: TGCAGCGTTGCCAGGGTCCCGTTCCAAGAGACCCAGTACTTC. This sequence encodes CSVARVPFQETQYF.

This chain connects TRBV12-3 or TRBV12-4 to TRBJ2-5, with TRBD2 identical over 9 bases. This CDR3 region has 15 residues. J was trimmed by 3 bases and V by 2 bases; bases with no gene match: 4. Written as DNA, the CDR3 is TGTGCCAGCAGTTTATTTAGCGGGGGTGAAGAGACCCAGTACTTC. Its protein product is CASSLFSGGEETQYF.

There are many counts of this clonotype. The V call is TRBV23-1, the J call TRBJ2-7; perhaps TRBD2 as D (5 bases). TRBV23-1 is known as an ORF, though its function is uncertain. This CDR3 contains 16 residues. Trimming left V 6 bases short and J 6 bases short, with 24 bases between. CDR3 coding DNA: TGCGCCAGCAGCCCCCATGCGGGTAGATCGGGAATCGAGCAGTACTTC. Amino acids: CASSPHAGRSGIEQYF.

This clonotype has at least ten counts. This chain joins TRBV7-6 and TRBJ2-3; unclear D gene. The CDR3 spans 15 residues. Germline V gene data show CDR1 as SGHVS and CDR2 as FNYEAQ. The ends were cut back, 2 bases at V and 1 base at J, with 10 bases in the middle. CDR3: CASSLNTAGTDTQYF. The CDR3, as DNA: TGTGCCAGCAGCTTAAACACGGCGGGCACAGATACGCAGTATTTT.

This chain connects TRBV20-1 to TRBJ1-1; TRBD1 aligns across 12 bases. The CDR3 spans 15 residues. J was trimmed by 5 bases and V by 2 bases; bases with no gene match: 6. In germline, CDR1 is DFQATT, CDR2 SNEGSKA (reference sequence). The CDR3 region is CSARPLGQGATEAFF. The CDR3 DNA sequence: TGCAGTGCTAGACCTCTGGGACAGGGGGCGACTGAAGCTTTCTTT.

This chain connects TRBV4-3 to TRBJ2-3; 7 nucleotides line up with TRBD2. J lost 6 bases, V lost 3 bases, and 3 bases had no gene match. The CDR3 totals 13 residues. Germline loops: CDR1 LGHNA, CDR2 YSLEER. As DNA, the CDR3 is TGCGCCAGCAGCCAGGACGGGGGGGATACGCAGTATTTT. Its translation: CASSQDGGDTQYF.

The chain employs TRBV5-5 and TRBJ2-3, with D possibly being TRBD1 or TRBD2 (5 bases each). Trimming took off 4 bases at V and 6 bases at J, with 18 bases between the two ends. CDR3 length equals 15 residues. Germline-derived CDR1 and CDR2 are SGHKS and YYEKEE (reference sequence). CDR3 nucleotides: TGTGCCAGCAGCCCCGGGACGGGGAGTTTCGATACGCAGTATTTT. Protein sequence: CASSPGTGSFDTQYF.

This clonotype was observed a handful of times. The gene calls are TRBV12-5 and TRBJ2-1; a weak D match, TRBD2 (5 bases). Looked up from germline, CDR1 is LGHNT and CDR2 is FRNRAP. The CDR3 contains 13 residues. V was shortened by 1 base and J by 7 bases, with 8 bases between the two germline ends. The DNA of the CDR3 is TGTGCTAGTGGTTTGGAAACGGGGAATGAGCAGTTCTTC. This translates into CASGLETGNEQFF.

The chain couples TRBV6-5 to TRBJ2-3; D is perhaps TRBD2 (5 bases). Germline V gene lookup returns CDR1 MNHEY and CDR2 SVGAGI. The CDR3 is made up of 15 amino acids. V lost 1 base to trimming and J lost 5 bases, with 13 bases between them. CDR3 sequence reads: CASSYLGTGKDTQYF. CDR3 sequence (DNA): TGTGCCAGCAGTTACTTGGGTACGGGGAAAGATACGCAGTATTTT.

This clonotype was seen only a few times. This chain joins TRBV2 and TRBJ1-4; no firm D call. Germline values: CDR1 SNHLY, CDR2 FYNNEI. Deletions cut 3 bases from V and 7 bases from J, with 18 bases between. This CDR3 spans 16 amino acids. CDR3 protein: CASSDRGRSGTEKLFF. The CDR3 DNA reads as TGTGCCAGCAGTGATCGTGGCAGGTCGGGTACTGAAAAACTGTTTTTT.

The chain has TRBV19 and TRBJ2-1; 9 nucleotides line up with TRBD2. CDR1 and CDR2 from the germline V gene are LNHDA and SQIVND (reference sequence). The J segment lost 9 bases and the V segment lost 6 bases, leaving 9 bases of the junction unmatched. The CDR3 totals 14 residues. The DNA for the CDR3 is TGTGCCAGTAGGTTGGCGGGGGGGCCCGGTGAGCAGTTCTTC. Its protein product is CASRLAGGPGEQFF. Full variable domain (missing parts from reference TRBV19 and TRBJ2-1): DGGITQSPKYLFRKEGQNVTLSCEQNLNHDAMYWYRQDPGQGLRLIYYSQIVNDFQKGDIAEGYSVSREKKESFPLTVTSAQKNPTAFYLCASRLAGGPGEQFFGPGTRLTVL.

The V gene is TRBV18, the J gene TRBJ1-4; D gene uncertain. This CDR3 region has 17 residues. Germline values: CDR1 KGHSH, CDR2 LQKENI. V dropped 4 bases and J dropped 0 bases, with 15 bases sitting between them. Written as DNA, the CDR3 is TGTGCCAGCTCACGTAAGAGGCAGAGATCAACTAATGAAAAACTGTTTTTT. Translating it yields CASSRKRQRSTNEKLFF.

This clonotype was recorded a few times. The chain carries TRBV28 and TRBJ1-2; the D is unclear. Trimming took off 6 bases at V and 5 bases at J, with 10 bases between the two ends. CDR1 is MDHEN, CDR2 SYDVKM, per germline. The length of the CDR3 is 12 residues. Written as DNA, the CDR3 is TGTGCCAGCAGCCATGATCGTTATGGCTACACCTTC. It yields the protein CASSHDRYGYTF.

This clonotype was recorded many times. This chain connects TRBV10-1 to TRBJ2-3, with D perhaps given as TRBD1 or TRBD2 (5 bases each). CDR1 is WNHNN, CDR2 SYGVQD, per germline (reference sequence). Trimming removed 6 bases from V and 4 bases from J, with 14 bases in between. The CDR3 runs 14 residues. The CDR3 region has the DNA TGCGCCAGCAGCAGGAGGCTAGGGGCAGATACGCAGTATTTT. The encoded protein is CASSRRLGADTQYF.

This clonotype was counted ten times or more. V is TRBV12-3 or TRBV12-4 and J is TRBJ1-1; D is undetermined. V shed 5 bases and J shed 7 bases, with 5 bases lying between them. The CDR3 has 10 residues. The CDR3 DNA reads as TGTGCCAGCAGTGACAATGAAGCTTTCTTT. This gives the protein CASSDNEAFF.